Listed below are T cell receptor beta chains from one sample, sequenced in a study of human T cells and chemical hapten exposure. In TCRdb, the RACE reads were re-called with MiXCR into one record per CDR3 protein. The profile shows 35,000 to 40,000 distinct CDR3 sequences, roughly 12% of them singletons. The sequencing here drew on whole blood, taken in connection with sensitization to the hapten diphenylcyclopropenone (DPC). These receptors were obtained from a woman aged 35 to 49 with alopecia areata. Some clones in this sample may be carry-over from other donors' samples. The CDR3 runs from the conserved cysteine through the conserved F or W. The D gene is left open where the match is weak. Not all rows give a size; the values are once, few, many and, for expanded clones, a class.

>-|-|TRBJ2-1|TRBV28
TGTGCCAGCAGTTTAGATATAGGGGGAGTGGATGAGCAGTTCTTC
CASSLDIGGVDEQFF
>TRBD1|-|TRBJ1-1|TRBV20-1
TGCAGTGCTGGACAGGGGGAAACTGAAGCTTTCTTT
CSAGQGETEAFF
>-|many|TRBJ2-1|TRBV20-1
TGCAGTGCTACAGCGTACAATGAGCAGTTCTTC
CSATAYNEQFF
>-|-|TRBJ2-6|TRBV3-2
-
CASSQDWGAGANVLTF
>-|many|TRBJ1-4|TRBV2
TGTGCCAGCAGTGACAGGACGACGGATGAAAAACTGTTTTTT
CASSDRTTDEKLFF
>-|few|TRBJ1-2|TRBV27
TGTGCCAGCAGGGTTACAGGGCCTTCCTTTTATGGCTACACCTTC
CASRVTGPSFYGYTF
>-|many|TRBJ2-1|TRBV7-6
TGTGCCAGCAGCTCCCCCAGCCGCAACAATGAGCAGTTCTTC
CASSSPSRNNEQFF
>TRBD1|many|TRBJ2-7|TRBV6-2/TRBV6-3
TGTGCCAGCAGCTCCGGGACAGTCCTCTCCTACGAGCAGTACTTC
CASSSGTVLSYEQYF
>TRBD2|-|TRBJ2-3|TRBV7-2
TGTGCCAGCAGCTTAGACTTAGCGGGGGGGCCATCTGATACGCAGTATTTT
CASSLDLAGGPSDTQYF
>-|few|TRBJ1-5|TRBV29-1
TGCAGCACCCGACAGGGCAATCAGCCCCAGCATTTT
CSTRQGNQPQHF
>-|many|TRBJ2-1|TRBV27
TGTGCCAGCAGACTTTGGCAGGGCAATGAGCAGTTCTTC
CASRLWQGNEQFF
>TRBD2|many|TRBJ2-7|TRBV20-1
TGCAGTGCTAGCGGGGGGGGCGAGCAGTACTTC
CSASGGGEQYF
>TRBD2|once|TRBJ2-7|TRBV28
TGTGCCAGCAGTGGACTAGCGGGGGAGCAGTACTTC
CASSGLAGEQYF
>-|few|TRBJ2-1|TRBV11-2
TGTGCCAGCAGCTTCGTTCGGGACGAGCAGTTCTTC
CASSFVRDEQFF
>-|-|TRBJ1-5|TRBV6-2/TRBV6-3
TGTGCCAGCAGGATCGCAGGGGTAAATCAGCCCCAGCATTTT
CASRIAGVNQPQHF
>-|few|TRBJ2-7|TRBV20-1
TGCAGTGCTAGCGATGGATATTACTACGAGCAGTACTTC
CSASDGYYYEQYF
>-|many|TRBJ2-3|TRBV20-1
TGCAGTGCTAGGAGGCCAGGGGATACGCAGTATTTT
CSARRPGDTQYF
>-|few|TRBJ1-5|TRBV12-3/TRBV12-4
TGTGCCAGCAGCCCGGGACAAACTAATCAGCCCCAGCATTTT
CASSPGQTNQPQHF
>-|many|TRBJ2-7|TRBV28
TGTGCCAGCAGTTTCGGGTACGAGCAGTACTTC
CASSFGYEQYF
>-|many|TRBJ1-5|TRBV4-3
TGCGCCAGCAGCCAAGACAGGGGCAGCAATCAGCCCCAGCATTTT
CASSQDRGSNQPQHF
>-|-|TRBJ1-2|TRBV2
TGTGCCAGCAGTGTACAGGGTAACTATGGCTACACCTTC
CASSVQGNYGYTF
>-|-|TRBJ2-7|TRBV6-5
TGTGCCAGCAGTTACCGTCGGGGGCAGGAGCAGTACTTC
CASSYRRGQEQYF
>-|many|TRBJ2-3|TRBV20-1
TGCAGTGCTGGGGGCCCCACAGATACGCAGTATTTT
CSAGGPTDTQYF
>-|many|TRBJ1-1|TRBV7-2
TGTGCCAGCAGCTTAGTACCCGGGACCAACACTGAAGCTTTCTTT
CASSLVPGTNTEAFF
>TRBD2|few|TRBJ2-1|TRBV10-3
TGTGCCTCGGGACTAGCGGACGAGCAGTTCTTC
CASGLADEQFF
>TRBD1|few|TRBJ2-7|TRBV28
TGTGCCAGCAGTACTGTGGGGACAGGGAATGACGAGCAGTACTTC
CASSTVGTGNDEQYF
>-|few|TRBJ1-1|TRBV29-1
TGCAGCGTTGAACGCGGGGGGAACACTGAAGCTTTCTTT
CSVERGGNTEAFF
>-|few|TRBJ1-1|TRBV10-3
TGTGCCATCAGTGAGTCAGAGGGCAGGGAGGCTTTCTTT
CAISESEGREAFF
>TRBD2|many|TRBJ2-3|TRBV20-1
TGCAGTGCTGGGGGAGCGGGAGGAACAGCAGATACGCAGTATTTT
CSAGGAGGTADTQYF
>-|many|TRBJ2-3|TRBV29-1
TGCAGCGCCCATCCCAACGCAGATACGCAGTATTTT
CSAHPNADTQYF
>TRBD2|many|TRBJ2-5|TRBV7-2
TGTGCCAGCAGCCCATACGGGGGGGCCGGTGAGACCCAGTACTTC
CASSPYGGAGETQYF
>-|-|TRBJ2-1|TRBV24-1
TGTGCCACCAGTGATTCAGGTGGTATCGATGAGCAGTTCTTC
CATSDSGGIDEQFF
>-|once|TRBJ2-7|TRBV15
TGTGCCACCAGCAGAGATAGGAGGGACGAGCAGTACTTC
CATSRDRRDEQYF
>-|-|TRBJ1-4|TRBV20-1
TGCAGTGCCAATGGTGGGACGGCGCGTAATGAAAAACTGTTTTTT
CSANGGTARNEKLFF
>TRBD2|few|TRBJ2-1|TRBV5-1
TGCGCCAGCAGTTCGACGGCGGGAGGGACTAATGAGCAGTTCTTC
CASSSTAGGTNEQFF
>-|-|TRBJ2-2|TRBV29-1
TGCAGCGTCCCGAGAGGCTCCGGGGAGCTGTTTTTT
CSVPRGSGELFF
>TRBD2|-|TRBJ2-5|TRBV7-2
TGTGCCAGCAGCTTGATTTGGCGGGGGGGCCGTGAGACCCAGTACTTC
CASSLIWRGGRETQYF
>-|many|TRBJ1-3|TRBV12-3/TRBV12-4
TGTGCCAGCAGTTTAGAAGGGCCGGACACCATATATTTT
CASSLEGPDTIYF
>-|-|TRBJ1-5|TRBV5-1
TGCGCCAGCAGCTTGTTCACAGGAGGGCAGCCCCAGCATTTT
CASSLFTGGQPQHF
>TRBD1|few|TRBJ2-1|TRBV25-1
TGTGCCAGCAAGCCGATAGACAGGGGATTAGGTGAGCAGTTCTTC
CASKPIDRGLGEQFF
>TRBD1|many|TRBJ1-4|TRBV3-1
TGTGCCAGCAGCCAAGATTGGGGGACAGGGGGCGAAAAACTGTTTTTT
CASSQDWGTGGEKLFF
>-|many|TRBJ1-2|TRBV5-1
TGCGCCAGCAGCTTGGAACCCGGGAACTATGGCTACACCTTC
CASSLEPGNYGYTF
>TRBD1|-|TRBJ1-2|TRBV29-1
TGCAGCGTAGAAACACAGGGGTTCTACACCTTC
CSVETQGFYTF
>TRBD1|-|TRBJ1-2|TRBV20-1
TGCAGTGCTATTCAGGGGGCACGTTATGGCTACACCTTC
CSAIQGARYGYTF
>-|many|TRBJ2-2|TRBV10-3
TGTGCCATCAATCCCTCCGCAGGGGCTATGACCGGGGAGCTGTTTTTT
CAINPSAGAMTGELFF
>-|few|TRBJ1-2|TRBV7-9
TGTGCCAGCAGCTCCCCGGGGGAGGGAGGGCGCGATGGCTACACCTTC
CASSSPGEGGRDGYTF
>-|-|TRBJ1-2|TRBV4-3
TGCGCCAGCAGCCAAGATCGGGATCTTAACTATGGCTACACCTTC
CASSQDRDLNYGYTF
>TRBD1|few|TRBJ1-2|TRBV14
TGTGCCAGCAGCGAAGCGACAGGGGACTTCACCTTC
CASSEATGDFTF
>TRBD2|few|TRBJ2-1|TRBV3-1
TGTGCCAGCAGCCAAGATTGGGGGACTAGCGGGATTAGGTCCCATGAGCAGTTCTTC
CASSQDWGTSGIRSHEQFF
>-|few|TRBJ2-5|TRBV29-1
TGCAGCGCCGGGACATTTCCCGAGACCCAGTACTTC
CSAGTFPETQYF
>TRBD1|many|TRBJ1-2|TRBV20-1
TGCAGTGCTAGTCCTACAGGGGATGGCTACACCTTC
CSASPTGDGYTF
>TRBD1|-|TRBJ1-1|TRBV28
TGTGCCAGCCACCGGGACAGTTTCACTGAAGCTTTCTTT
CASHRDSFTEAFF